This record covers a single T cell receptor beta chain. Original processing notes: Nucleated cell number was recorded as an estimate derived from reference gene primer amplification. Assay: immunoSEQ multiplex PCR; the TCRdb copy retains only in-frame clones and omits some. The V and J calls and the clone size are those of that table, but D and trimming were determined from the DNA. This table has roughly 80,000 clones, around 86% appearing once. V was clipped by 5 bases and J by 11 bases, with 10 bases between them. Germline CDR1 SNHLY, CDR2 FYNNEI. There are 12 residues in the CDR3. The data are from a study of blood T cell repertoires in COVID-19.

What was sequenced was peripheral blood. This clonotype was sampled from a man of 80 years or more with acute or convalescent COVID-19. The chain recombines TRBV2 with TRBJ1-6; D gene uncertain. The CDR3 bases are TGTGCCAGCAGTCTCGAGCGGGCACCCCTCCACTTT. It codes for CASSLERAPLHF.